The 3 T cell receptor beta chains listed next were all sequenced from one sample in a study of human T cells and chemical hapten exposure. Sample time point: pre-sensitization, week 0. Treatment of the sample: therapeutic diphenylcyclopropenone sensitization with weekly scalp DPC. TCRdb fed the RACE reads into MiXCR, producing one record per CDR3 protein. In the table there are 250,000 or so distinct CDR3 sequences, approximately 8.6% of which are singletons. The sample consisted of whole blood, taken in connection with sensitization to the hapten diphenylcyclopropenone (DPC). The receptors derive from a middle-aged woman with alopecia areata. Some clones in this sample may be carry-over from other donors' samples.

This clonotype was detected ten times or more. The CDR3 here is CSASPASGGDTQYF. In DNA, the CDR3 is TGCAGTGCTAGCCCGGCTAGCGGAGGAGATACGCAGTATTTT. The V and J genes are TRBV20-1 and TRBJ2-3; 7 nucleotides line up with TRBD2. Germline assignment: CDR1 DFQATT and CDR2 SNEGSKA (reference sequence). Germline trimming cut 3 bases from V and 5 bases from J; bases unmatched to any gene: 8. The CDR3 totals 14 residues.

The rearrangement uses TRBV6-2 or TRBV6-3 and TRBJ1-2; D possibly corresponds to TRBD1 (5 bases). Trimming removed 2 bases from V and 4 bases from J, with 14 bases in between. The CDR3 is made up of 15 amino acids. Germline-derived CDR1 and CDR2 are MNHEY and SVGEGT. CDR3 coding DNA: TGTGCCAGCAGTTACGAGCCAGGGCGTTCCTATGGCTACACCTTC. Translating gives CASSYEPGRSYGYTF.

The genes are TRBV7-9 and TRBJ1-2, with D tentatively TRBD1 (5 bases). CDR1 SEHNR and CDR2 FQNEAQ come from the germline V gene (reference sequence). V was trimmed by 6 bases and J by 4 bases, leaving 15 bases between them. CDR3 length equals 14 residues. The CDR3 region is CASSPPLDSYGYTF. For the CDR3, the DNA is TGTGCCAGCAGTCCCCCCCTCGACAGCTATGGCTACACCTTC.